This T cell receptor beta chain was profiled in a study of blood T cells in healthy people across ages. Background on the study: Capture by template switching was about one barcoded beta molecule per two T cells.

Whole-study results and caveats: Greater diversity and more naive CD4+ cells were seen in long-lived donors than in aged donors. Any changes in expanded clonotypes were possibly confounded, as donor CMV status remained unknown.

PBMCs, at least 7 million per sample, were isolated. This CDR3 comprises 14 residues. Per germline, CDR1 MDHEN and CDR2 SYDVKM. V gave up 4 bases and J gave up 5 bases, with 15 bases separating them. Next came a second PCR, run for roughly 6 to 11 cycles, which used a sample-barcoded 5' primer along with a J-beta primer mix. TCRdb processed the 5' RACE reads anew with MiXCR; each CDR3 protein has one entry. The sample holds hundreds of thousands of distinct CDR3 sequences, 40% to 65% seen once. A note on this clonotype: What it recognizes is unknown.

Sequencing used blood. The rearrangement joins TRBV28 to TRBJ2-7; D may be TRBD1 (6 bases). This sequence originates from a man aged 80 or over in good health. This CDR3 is CASSSSEGVNEQYF. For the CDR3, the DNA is TGTGCCAGCAGTTCCTCAGAGGGGGTAAACGAGCAGTACTTC.